This note documents a single TCR beta chain sequence. These data come from a study of blood T cell repertoires in COVID-19. Study in general: In each case, the material was cDNA or gDNA derived from T cells, B-cell-depleted T cells, or PBMCs.

Authors' processing steps: Estimates of nucleated cell counts were drawn from the amplification of reference gene primers. Clones were sequenced by immunoSEQ multiplex PCR, and TCRdb holds only the in-frame ones, with some missing. Clone size and the V and J calls come from that table; the DNA yielded D and trimming. The sample carries 40,000 to 60,000 clones, 70% to 90% recorded once. The CDR3 length is 13 residues. The V end lost 1 base, the J end lost 12 bases, and 10 bases lay between the germline ends. The V gene's germline CDR1 is SGHDN and CDR2 FVKESK. This rearrangement joins TRBV14 to TRBJ2-6; no clear D gene. The sequence derives from an elderly woman with COVID-19, enrolled during active disease. The material sequenced was peripheral blood. For the CDR3, the DNA is TGTGCCAGCAGCCAAGGGGCCTTCCCCGTCCTGACTTTC. Translated: CASSQGAFPVLTF.